The 10 T cell receptor beta chains below come from one sample, sequenced in a study of blood T cell repertoires in COVID-19. Repertoires were generated with immunoSEQ multiplex PCR, while TCRdb's copy carries only in-frame clones and drops some. The data hold about 210,000 clones, with 88% observed a single time. Material for sequencing was peripheral blood. These receptors were obtained from a man aged 70 or older with acute or convalescent COVID-19.

The CDR3 loop reads CASSQVGVSTEAFF. The CDR3 DNA reads TGTGCCAGCAGCCAAGTCGGGGTAAGCACTGAAGCTTTCTTT. This chain joins TRBV3-1 (or the pseudogene TRBV3-2) and TRBJ1-1; D gene unclear. The CDR3 extends over 14 amino acids. Trimming left V 1 base short and J 4 bases short, with 10 bases between. The germline CDR1 and CDR2 sequences are LGHDT and YNNKEL (reference sequence).

The V gene is TRBV29-1, the J gene TRBJ1-6; TRBD1 aligns across 9 bases. The trim removed 7 bases at V and 7 bases at J, leaving 8 bases unmatched. Germline V CDR1 and CDR2: SQVTM, ANQGSEA. This CDR3 spans 14 amino acids. Written as DNA, the CDR3 is TGCAGCGCCGCAACCGGGACAGGGAATTCACCCCTCCACTTT. Protein: CSAATGTGNSPLHF.

This clone came up once. The chain links TRBV3-1 (or the pseudogene TRBV3-2) to TRBJ2-5; D remains ambiguous. CDR1 and CDR2 from the germline V gene are LGHDT and YNNKEL (reference sequence). The CDR3 extends over 14 amino acids. Trimming pared 1 base from V and 5 bases from J, leaving 11 bases between. CDR3: CASSQVGFGETQYF. The CDR3 region has the DNA TGTGCCAGCAGCCAAGTAGGATTCGGGGAGACCCAGTACTTC.

The chain recombines TRBV6-2 or TRBV6-3 with TRBJ2-7, with 10 bases matching TRBD1. Germline lookup yields CDR1 MNHEY and CDR2 SVGEGT. The ends lost 6 bases at V and 6 bases at J; junction bases unmatched: 11. There are 15 residues in the CDR3. Here the CDR3 DNA reads TGTGCCAGCAGACCTAGGACAGGGGGGCCTACCGAGCAGTACTTC. It encodes CASRPRTGGPTEQYF.

The chain couples TRBV3-1 (or the pseudogene TRBV3-2) to TRBJ2-1, with D perhaps matching TRBD2 (6 bases). From germline, CDR1 is LGHDT and CDR2 YNNKEL (reference sequence). V was trimmed by 1 base and J by 7 bases, leaving 8 bases between them. This CDR3 region has 13 residues. The chain's CDR3 is CASSQAGVNEQFF. CDR3 coding DNA: TGTGCCAGCAGCCAAGCGGGAGTGAATGAGCAGTTCTTC.

This sequence joins TRBV7-2 and TRBJ2-5; the match to TRBD1 covers 7 bases. Germline CDR1 and CDR2: SGHTA and FQGNSA. The V segment lost 5 bases and the J segment 7 bases; nucleotides outside the gene matches: 4. The CDR3 is made up of 12 amino acids. CDR3 protein: CASSIDRATQYF. The DNA of the CDR3 is TGTGCCAGCAGCATCGACAGGGCGACCCAGTACTTC.

This sequence joins TRBV6-2 or TRBV6-3 and TRBJ2-5; TRBD1 matches 8 bases. With V trimmed by 2 bases and J by 2 bases, 4 bases remained unmatched. The germline V gene has CDR1 MNHEY and CDR2 SVGEGT. There are 15 residues in the CDR3. The CDR3 here is CASSYRRDRQETQYF. The CDR3 DNA is TGTGCCAGCAGTTACCGCCGGGACAGGCAAGAGACCCAGTACTTC.

The rearrangement links TRBV6-5 to TRBJ1-1; unclear D gene. The CDR3 sequence is 12 residues long. Germline-derived CDR1 and CDR2 are MNHEY and SVGAGI. V was clipped by 6 bases and J by 7 bases, with 12 bases between them. CDR3 in DNA: TGTGCCAGCAGCTCCCAGGCCCGTGAAGCTTTCTTT. Translated: CASSSQAREAFF.

The rearrangement links TRBV7-2 to TRBJ2-1; 9 positions match TRBD1. Germline trimming cut 2 bases from V and 6 bases from J; bases unmatched to any gene: 5. CDR1 and CDR2 from the germline V gene are SGHTA and FQGNSA. The CDR3 runs 15 residues. As DNA, the CDR3 is TGTGCCAGCAGCTTATTAGGACAGGGGTTCAATGAGCAGTTCTTC. Translated, it gives CASSLLGQGFNEQFF. The full variable domain, with the rest looked up from reference TRBV7-2 and TRBJ2-1, is GAGVSQSPSNKVTEKGKDVELRCDPISGHTALYWYRQSLGQGLEFLIYFQGNSAPDKSGLPSDRFSAERTGGSVSTLTIQRTQQEDSAVYLCASSLLGQGFNEQFFGPGTRLTVL.

This chain connects TRBV6-5 to TRBJ1-2, with TRBD1 matching over 8 bases. The CDR3 totals 14 residues. The V and J ends lost 4 bases and 4 bases, in that order; junction bases with no gene match: 5. Germline V gene sequence: CDR1 MNHEY, CDR2 SVGAGI. CDR3 DNA sequence: TGTGCCAGCAGTTTAACGGACAGGGTCTATGGCTACACCTTC. This codes for CASSLTDRVYGYTF.